Presented here are 9 T cell receptor beta chains from one specimen sequenced in a study of molecular identifiers for immune sequencing clone quantification. MiXCR, applied by TCRdb to the PCR reads, yields one record per CDR3 protein. The sample lists hundreds of thousands of distinct CDR3 sequences, 20% to 25% occurring once. Specimen: naive CD8+ T cells from blood, with Jurkat cell RNA spiked in. Subset indicated: FACS-sorted CD8+CD4-CCR7+CD45RA+ naive T cells. The source of these receptors is a human donor in good health. Some libraries in this study had Jurkat cell RNA spiked in.

V usage is TRBV20-1 and J usage is TRBJ2-2, with D hard to call. The CDR3 is 14 residues long. From germline, CDR1 is DFQATT and CDR2 SNEGSKA (reference sequence). V was pared by 2 bases and J by 0 bases, with 7 bases between. CDR3 bases: TGCAGTGCTAGACAGTACGCGAACACCGGGGAGCTGTTTTTT. Protein product: CSARQYANTGELFF.

Points on this clonotype: Given a much more abundant clone one base away, this may be a read error. Lacking the conserved final phenylalanine or tryptophan, this CDR3 likely reflects a read error. The J gene is TRBJ2-1, the V gene TRBV11-2, with 13 bases identical to TRBD2. Per the germline V gene, CDR1 is SGHAT and CDR2 is FQNNGV. The CDR3 consists of 17 residues. With V trimmed by 4 bases and J by 3 bases, 6 bases remained unmatched. The CDR3 DNA follows: TGTGCCAGCAGCTCCCAACTAGCGGGAGGGTTCTACAATGAGCAGTTCTCC. Translated: CASSSQLAGGFYNEQFS.

This clonotype was picked up many times. The rearrangement links TRBV20-1 to TRBJ2-2; 11 nucleotides match TRBD2. Germline V gene lookup returns CDR1 DFQATT and CDR2 SNEGSKA (reference sequence). V was pared by 3 bases and J by 7 bases, with 16 bases of the junction left unmatched. The CDR3 has 18 residues. The CDR3 region has the DNA TGCAGTGCTAGTAGTAGGGGACTAGCGGTCGGTCTGGGCGGGGAGCTGTTTTTT. It translates to CSASSRGLAVGLGGELFF.

The genes are TRBV11-2 and TRBJ2-7; D unresolved. V was clipped by 7 bases and J by 6 bases, with 16 bases between them. The CDR3 extends over 13 amino acids. In germline, CDR1 is SGHAT, CDR2 FQNNGV. The CDR3 here is CASILRRSVEQYF. CDR3 bases: TGTGCCAGCATCCTCCGGCGGTCGGTCGAGCAGTACTTC.

Points on this clonotype: A clone one base away is much larger, so this may be a read error. This rearrangement joins TRBV29-1 to TRBJ2-7; 7 positions agree with TRBD1. This CDR3 spans 13 amino acids. Germline V gives CDR1 SQVTM, CDR2 ANQGSEA. The junction had 7 bases not matched to a gene; V was cut back by 4 bases and J by 4 bases. CDR3: CSVVGPRGYEQYF. The CDR3 DNA reads as TGCAGCGTTGTAGGCCCCAGGGGGTACGAGCAGTACTTC.

This clonotype was seen at least ten times. The chain joins TRBV6-5 to TRBJ1-2; D is possibly TRBD1 (5 bases). Trimming took off 0 bases at V and 8 bases at J, with 10 bases between the two ends. Germline V lookup: CDR1 MNHEY, CDR2 SVGAGI. The CDR3 is 13 amino acids. The CDR3 sequence is CASSYSPREGYTF. The DNA for the CDR3 is TGTGCCAGCAGTTACTCTCCCAGGGAAGGCTACACCTTC.

Worth noting for this clonotype: Given a much more abundant clone one base away, this may be a read error. The CDR3 ends on some other residue instead of the conserved phenylalanine or tryptophan, so this is likely a read error. This chain connects TRBV4-1 to TRBJ2-7; D gene ambiguous. CDR1 is MGHRA, CDR2 YSYEKL, per germline. The V end lost 1 base, the J end lost 3 bases, and 16 bases lay between the germline ends. CDR3 size: 16 residues. The CDR3, as DNA: TGCGCCAGCAGCCAAGTTATGACGGACGGGTACTACGAGCAGTACTAC. This sequence encodes CASSQVMTDGYYEQYY.

This clonotype has a count of ten or more. This chain connects TRBV29-1 to TRBJ1-1; TRBD1 is a possible D gene (5 bases). V was pared by 4 bases and J by 1 base, with 7 bases between. The CDR3 spans 12 residues. Germline V gene lookup returns CDR1 SQVTM and CDR2 ANQGSEA. The CDR3 region is CSVGGGNTEAFF. CDR3 DNA sequence: TGCAGCGTTGGTGGGGGGAACACTGAAGCTTTCTTT.

This clonotype appeared many times. V usage is TRBV7-9 and J usage is TRBJ2-1; D perhaps matches TRBD2 (5 bases). Looked up from germline, CDR1 is SEHNR and CDR2 is FQNEAQ (reference sequence). The CDR3 runs to 13 residues. V was clipped by 2 bases and J by 9 bases, with 11 bases between them. This CDR3 reads CASSLSRDAEQFF. The CDR3 DNA sequence: TGTGCCAGCAGCTTAAGTCGGGATGCTGAGCAGTTCTTC.